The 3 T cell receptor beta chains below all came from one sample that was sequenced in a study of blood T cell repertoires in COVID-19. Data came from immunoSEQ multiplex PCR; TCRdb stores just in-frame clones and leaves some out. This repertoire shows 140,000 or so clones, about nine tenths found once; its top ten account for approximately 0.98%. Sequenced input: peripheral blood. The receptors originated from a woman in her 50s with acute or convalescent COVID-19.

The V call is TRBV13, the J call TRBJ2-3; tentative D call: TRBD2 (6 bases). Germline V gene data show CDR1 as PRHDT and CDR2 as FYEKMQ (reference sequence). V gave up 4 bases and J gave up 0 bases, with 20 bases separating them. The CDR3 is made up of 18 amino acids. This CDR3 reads CASSWGTRWDSSTDTQYF. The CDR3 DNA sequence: TGTGCCAGCAGCTGGGGTACCAGATGGGACTCCAGCACAGATACGCAGTATTTT.

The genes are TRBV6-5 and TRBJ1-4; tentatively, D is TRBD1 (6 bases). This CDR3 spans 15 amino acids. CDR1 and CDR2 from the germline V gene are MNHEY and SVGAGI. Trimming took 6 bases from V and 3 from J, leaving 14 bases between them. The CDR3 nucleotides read TGTGCCAGCAGCGTAGGGGGGGCGCCTAATGAAAAACTGTTTTTT. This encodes CASSVGGAPNEKLFF.

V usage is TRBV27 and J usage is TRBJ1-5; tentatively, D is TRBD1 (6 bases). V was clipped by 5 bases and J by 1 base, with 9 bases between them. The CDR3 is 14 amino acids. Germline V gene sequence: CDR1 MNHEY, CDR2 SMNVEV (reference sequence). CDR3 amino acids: CASSLGQSNQPQHF. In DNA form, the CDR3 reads TGTGCCAGCAGTCTAGGACAGAGCAATCAGCCCCAGCATTTT.